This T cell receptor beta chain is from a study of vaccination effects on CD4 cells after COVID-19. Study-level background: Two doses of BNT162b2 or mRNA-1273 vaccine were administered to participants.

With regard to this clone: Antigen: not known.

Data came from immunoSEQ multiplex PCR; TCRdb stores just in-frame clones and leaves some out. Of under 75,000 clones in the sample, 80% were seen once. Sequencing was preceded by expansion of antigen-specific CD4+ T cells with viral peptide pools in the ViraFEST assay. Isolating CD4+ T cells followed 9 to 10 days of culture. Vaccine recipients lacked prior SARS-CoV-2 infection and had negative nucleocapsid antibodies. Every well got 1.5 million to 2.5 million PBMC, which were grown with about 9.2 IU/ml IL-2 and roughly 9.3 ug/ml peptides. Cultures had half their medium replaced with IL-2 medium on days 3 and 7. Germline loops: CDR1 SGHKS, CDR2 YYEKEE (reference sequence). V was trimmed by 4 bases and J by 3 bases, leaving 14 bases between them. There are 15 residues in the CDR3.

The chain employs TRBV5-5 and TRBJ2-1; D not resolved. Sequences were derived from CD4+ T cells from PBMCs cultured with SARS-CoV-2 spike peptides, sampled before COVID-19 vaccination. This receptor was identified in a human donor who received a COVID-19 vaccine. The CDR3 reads CASSPQAVYYNEQFF. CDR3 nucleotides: TGTGCCAGCAGCCCCCAGGCGGTCTACTACAATGAGCAGTTCTTC.